Below, one T cell receptor (beta chain) is given with its context. The antigen is undetermined. Built from TCR beta cDNA, the libraries had unique molecular identifiers in them. TCRdb fed the PCR reads into MiXCR, producing one record per CDR3 protein. In the table there are a few hundred thousand distinct CDR3 sequences, roughly 46% of which are singletons. These data come from a study of post-analysis software for immune sequencing data. Study-level information: The study covered relapsing-remitting, secondary progressive and progressive-relapsing courses of multiple sclerosis.

Per germline, CDR1 SGHTA and CDR2 FQGNSA. The ends lost 5 bases at V and 3 bases at J; junction bases unmatched: 14. The CDR3 is 17 residues long. Study findings and constraints: When patients were compared with controls, five TRBV segments were more frequent, TRBV5-6, TRBV5-1 and TRBV20-1 among them. Controls' normalized Chao1 diversity significantly exceeded that of multiple sclerosis patients.

This receptor was taken from a girl aged 10-17 years with multiple sclerosis. Sequencing input: blood. The chain links TRBV7-2 to TRBJ2-5, with TRBD2 identical over 8 bases. The CDR3 is CASSLWTSFKIKETQYF. The CDR3 region has the DNA TGTGCCAGCAGCCTCTGGACTAGCTTCAAAATAAAAGAGACCCAGTACTTC.